These 18 T cell receptor beta chains share one sample of origin, sequenced in a study of T cells expressing NK-cell markers. TCRdb reanalyzed the 5' RACE reads and collapses them to one entry per CDR3 protein, without DNA. The table for this sample gives a few hundred thousand distinct CDR3 sequences. The sequencing sample was made of blood T cells: a sorted CD56 or NKG2C T cell subset, CD4+ or CD8+ T cells, or bulk PBMC T cells (not recorded which). These receptor sequences come from a man aged 18 to 30 in good health.

The chain links TRBV5-1 to TRBJ2-1; checking the TCRdb D call of TRBD2 is not possible without DNA. CDR3 length equals 14 residues. CDR1 is SGHRS, CDR2 YFSETQ, per germline. The CDR3 is CASSLGDSGAEQFF.

J is TRBJ2-5 and V is TRBV5-6; the D call from TCRdb, TRBD1, cannot be confirmed without DNA. Germline V gene sequence: CDR1 SGHDT, CDR2 YYEEEE. The CDR3 totals 14 residues. The CDR3 sequence: CASSFHGAKETQYF. The full variable domain, in which reference TRBV5-6 and TRBJ2-5 provide the parts outside the CDR3, is DAGVTQSPTHLIKTRGQQVTLRCSPKSGHDTVSWYQQALGQGPQFIFQYYEEEERQRGNFPDRFSGHQFPNYSSELNVNALLLGDSALYLCASSFHGAKETQYFGPGTRLLVL.

The chain joins TRBV6-4 to TRBJ2-2; TCRdb's D gene call, TRBD2, goes unchecked for lack of DNA. Germline V gene sequence: CDR1 MRHNA, CDR2 SNTAGT. The CDR3 extends over 17 amino acids. The CDR3 protein is CASSRRALAADTGELFF.

The chain has TRBV24-1 and TRBJ2-1; lacking DNA, the TRBD1 call made by TCRdb goes unchecked. Germline loops: CDR1 KGHDR, CDR2 SFDVKD. The length of the CDR3 is 16 residues. CDR3 region: CATSDQGQGSYNEQFF.

The chain combines TRBV20-1 with TRBJ2-5; TCRdb's D call of TRBD1 is untestable without DNA. CDR3 length equals 13 residues. From germline, CDR1 is DFQATT and CDR2 SNEGSKA (reference sequence). The chain's CDR3 is CSASDRGGETQYF.

J is TRBJ2-3 and V is TRBV6-1; TCRdb picks TRBD1, but there is no DNA to check that call. Germline assignment: CDR1 MNHNS and CDR2 SASEGT. This CDR3 region has 16 residues. The CDR3 is CASSENLRGGPDTQYF.

V usage is TRBV6-2 or TRBV6-3 and J usage is TRBJ2-1; the TRBD2 assignment by TCRdb is unverifiable without DNA. This CDR3 region has 14 residues. The germline V gene has CDR1 MNHEY and CDR2 SVGEGT. This chain's CDR3 is CASQKREGSNEQFF.

The chain has TRBV29-1 and TRBJ2-1. The CDR3 length is 14 residues. Germline V gives CDR1 SQVTM, CDR2 ANQGSEA. The CDR3 sequence: CSVAVGSSYNEQFF.

V usage is TRBV4-2 and J usage is TRBJ2-1; lacking DNA, the TRBD2 call made by TCRdb goes unchecked. The germline CDR1 and CDR2 sequences are LGHNA and YNFKEQ. The CDR3 loop spans 17 amino acids. CDR3 region: CASSQGQLAGFSNEQFF.

The chain uses TRBV19 and TRBJ1-5. From germline, CDR1 is LNHDA and CDR2 SQIVND (reference sequence). The CDR3 runs to 13 residues. The CDR3: CARGRDGHQPQHF.

The chain uses TRBV27 and TRBJ1-6. The CDR3 loop spans 13 amino acids. The germline CDR1 and CDR2 sequences are MNHEY and SMNVEV (reference sequence). The CDR3: CASSRQTNSPLHF.

The CDR3 reads CASSQEATRVKNIQYF. The chain recombines TRBV4-2 with TRBJ2-4; the TCRdb call, TRBD1, lacks DNA for checking. The CDR3 length is 16 residues. Germline lookup yields CDR1 LGHNA and CDR2 YNFKEQ.

The V gene is TRBV5-4, the J gene TRBJ2-5. The CDR3 is 14 residues long. Per germline, CDR1 SGHNT and CDR2 YYREEE (reference sequence). CDR3 sequence reads: CASSPAGYQETQYF.

The chain combines TRBV7-2 with TRBJ2-1; the D call from TCRdb, TRBD2, cannot be confirmed without DNA. The germline V gene encodes CDR1 SGHTA and CDR2 FQGNSA. The CDR3 has 14 amino acids. This CDR3 reads CASSLVASPNEQFF.

The chain joins TRBV4-3 to TRBJ1-2. Germline V gives CDR1 LGHNA, CDR2 YSLEER. CDR3 length equals 15 residues. CDR3 region: CASSQDTSSTYGYAF.

The chain employs TRBV5-1 and TRBJ2-1; TCRdb's assignment of TRBD1 cannot be checked, as there is no DNA. The germline V gene encodes CDR1 SGHRS and CDR2 YFSETQ. The CDR3 is 17 amino acids. The CDR3 region is CASSPRMYGTGNNEQFF. Together with reference TRBV5-1 and TRBJ2-1, the CDR3 gives the full variable domain: KAGVTQTPRYLIKTRGQQVTLSCSPISGHRSVSWYQQTPGQGLQFLFEYFSETQRNKGNFPGRFSGRQFSNSRSEMNVSTLELGDSALYLCASSPRMYGTGNNEQFFGPGTRLTVL.

The V and J genes are TRBV6-5 and TRBJ1-6; TCRdb's assignment of TRBD1 cannot be checked, as there is no DNA. Germline CDR1 is MNHEY and CDR2 is SVGAGI. This CDR3 has 15 residues. CDR3 sequence: CASRGWTGVNSPLHF.

The V and J genes are TRBV29-1 and TRBJ2-2; TCRdb picks TRBD1, but there is no DNA to check that call. Germline loops: CDR1 SQVTM, CDR2 ANQGSEA. The CDR3 totals 16 residues. The CDR3 region is CSVEVPSRGVTGELFF.